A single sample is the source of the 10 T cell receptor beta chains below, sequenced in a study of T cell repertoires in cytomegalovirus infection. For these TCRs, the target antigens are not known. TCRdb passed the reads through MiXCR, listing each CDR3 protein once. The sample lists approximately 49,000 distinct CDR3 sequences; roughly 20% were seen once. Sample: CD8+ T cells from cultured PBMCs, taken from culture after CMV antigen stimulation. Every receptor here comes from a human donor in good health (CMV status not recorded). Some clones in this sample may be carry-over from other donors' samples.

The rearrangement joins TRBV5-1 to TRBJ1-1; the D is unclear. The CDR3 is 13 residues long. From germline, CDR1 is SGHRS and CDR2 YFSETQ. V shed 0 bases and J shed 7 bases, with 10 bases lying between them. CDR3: CASSLGQAVEAFF. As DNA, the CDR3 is TGCGCCAGCAGCTTGGGCCAGGCCGTTGAAGCTTTCTTT.

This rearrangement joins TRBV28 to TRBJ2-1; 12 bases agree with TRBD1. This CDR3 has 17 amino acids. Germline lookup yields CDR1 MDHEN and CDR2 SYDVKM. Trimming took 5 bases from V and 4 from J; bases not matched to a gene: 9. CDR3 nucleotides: TGTGCCAGCAGTGATCTAAGGGACAGGGGGCGATACAATGAGCAGTTCTTC. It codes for CASSDLRDRGRYNEQFF.

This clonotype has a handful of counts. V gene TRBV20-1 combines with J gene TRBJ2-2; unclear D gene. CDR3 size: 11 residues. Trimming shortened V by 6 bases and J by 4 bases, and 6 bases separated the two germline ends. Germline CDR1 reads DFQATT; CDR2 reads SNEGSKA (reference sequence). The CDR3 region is CSARTTGELFF. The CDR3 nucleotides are TGCAGTGCCCGGACCACCGGGGAGCTGTTTTTT.

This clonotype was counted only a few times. The CDR3 DNA reads TGTGCCAGCAGCCTAAGTCGACGGAGCTCCTACAATGAGCAGTTCTTC. Protein sequence: CASSLSRRSSYNEQFF. The chain has TRBV11-2 and TRBJ2-1; D call uncertain. Germline CDR1 and CDR2: SGHAT and FQNNGV. Trimming cost V 5 bases and J 0 bases, with 14 bases left between them. This CDR3 has 16 residues. The whole variable domain, remainder taken from reference TRBV11-2 and TRBJ2-1, is EAGVAQSPRYKIIEKRQSVAFWCNPISGHATLYWYQQILGQGPKLLIQFQNNGVVDDSQLPKDRFSAERLKGVDSTLKIQPAKLEDSAVYLCASSLSRRSSYNEQFFGPGTRLTVL.

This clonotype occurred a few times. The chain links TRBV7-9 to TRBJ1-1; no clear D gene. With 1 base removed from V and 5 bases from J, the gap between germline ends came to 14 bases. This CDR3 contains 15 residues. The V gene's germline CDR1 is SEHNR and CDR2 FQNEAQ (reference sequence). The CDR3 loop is CASSLESQRGTEAFF. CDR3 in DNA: TGTGCCAGCAGCTTAGAATCACAGCGAGGGACTGAAGCTTTCTTT.

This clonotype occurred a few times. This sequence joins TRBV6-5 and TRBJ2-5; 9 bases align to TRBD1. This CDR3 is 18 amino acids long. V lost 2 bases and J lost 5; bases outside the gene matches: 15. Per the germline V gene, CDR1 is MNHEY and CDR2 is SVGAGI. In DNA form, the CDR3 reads TGTGCCAGCAGTTACGCCATACCGGGACAGGGTGTCTTGGAGACCCAGTACTTC. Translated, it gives CASSYAIPGQGVLETQYF.

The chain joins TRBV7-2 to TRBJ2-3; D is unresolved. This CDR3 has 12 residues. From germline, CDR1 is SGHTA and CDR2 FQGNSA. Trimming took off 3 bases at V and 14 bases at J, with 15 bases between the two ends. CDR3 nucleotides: TGTGCCAGCAGCTTGAATGCACAACTCCGGTATTTT. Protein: CASSLNAQLRYF.

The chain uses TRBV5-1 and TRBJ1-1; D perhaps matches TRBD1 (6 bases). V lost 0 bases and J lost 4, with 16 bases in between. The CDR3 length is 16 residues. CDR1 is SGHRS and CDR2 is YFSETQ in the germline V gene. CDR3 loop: CASSLGGWGRGTEAFF. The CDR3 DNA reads TGCGCCAGCAGCTTGGGGGGTTGGGGCAGGGGCACTGAAGCTTTCTTT.

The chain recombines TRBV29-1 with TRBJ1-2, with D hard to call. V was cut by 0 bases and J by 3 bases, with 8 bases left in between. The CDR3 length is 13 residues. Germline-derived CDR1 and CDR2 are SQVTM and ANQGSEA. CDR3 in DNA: TGCAGCGTTGAAGATCTTGACTACTATGGCTACACCTTC. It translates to CSVEDLDYYGYTF.

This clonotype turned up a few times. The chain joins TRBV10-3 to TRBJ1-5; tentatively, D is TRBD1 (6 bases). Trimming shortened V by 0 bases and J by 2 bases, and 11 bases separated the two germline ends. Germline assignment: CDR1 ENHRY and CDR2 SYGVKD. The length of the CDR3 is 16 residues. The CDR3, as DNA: TGTGCCATCAGTGAGTCTTGGGGGGGCGGCAATCAGCCCCAGCATTTT. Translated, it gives CAISESWGGGNQPQHF.